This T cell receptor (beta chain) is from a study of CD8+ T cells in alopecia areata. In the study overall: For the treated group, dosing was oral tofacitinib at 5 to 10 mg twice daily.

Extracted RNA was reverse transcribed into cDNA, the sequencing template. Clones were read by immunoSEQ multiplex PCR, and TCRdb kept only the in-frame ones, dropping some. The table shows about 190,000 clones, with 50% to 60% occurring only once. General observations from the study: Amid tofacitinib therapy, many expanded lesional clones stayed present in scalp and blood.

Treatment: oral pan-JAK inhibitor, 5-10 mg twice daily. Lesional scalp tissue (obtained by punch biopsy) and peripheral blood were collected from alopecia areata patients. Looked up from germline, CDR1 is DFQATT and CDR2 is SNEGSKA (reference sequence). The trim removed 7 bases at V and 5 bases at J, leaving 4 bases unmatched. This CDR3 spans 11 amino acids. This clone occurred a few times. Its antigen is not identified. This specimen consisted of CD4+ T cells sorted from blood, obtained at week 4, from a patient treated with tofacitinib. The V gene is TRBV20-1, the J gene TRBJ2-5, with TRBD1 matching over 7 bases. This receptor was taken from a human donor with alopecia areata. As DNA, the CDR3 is TGCAGTGGCCCCAGGGGGGAGACCCAGTACTTC. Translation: CSGPRGETQYF.